These 6 T cell receptor beta chains were all obtained from the same sample, sequenced in a study of blood T cell repertoires in COVID-19. Data came from immunoSEQ multiplex PCR; TCRdb stores just in-frame clones and leaves some out. In the table there are approximately 250,000 clones, approximately 84% of which are singletons. The sequenced sample was peripheral blood. The receptors come from a human donor in a cohort sampled during active COVID-19.

The rearrangement uses TRBV29-1 and TRBJ2-3; 10 bases fit TRBD2. The germline V gene has CDR1 SQVTM and CDR2 ANQGSEA. J gave up 1 base and V 2 bases, and 15 bases lay outside the gene matches. CDR3 length: 19 residues. The CDR3 here is CSVETPLPTSGLRTDTQYF. CDR3 bases: TGCAGCGTTGAAACCCCCCTTCCGACTAGCGGGCTCCGCACAGATACGCAGTATTTT.

The genes are TRBV7-2 and TRBJ2-1; D is possibly TRBD1 (6 bases). Trimming removed 5 bases at V and 9 bases at J, with 20 bases between. The germline V gene encodes CDR1 SGHTA and CDR2 FQGNSA. This CDR3 spans 15 amino acids. The CDR3 sequence is CASSKQGTSRGEQFF. The CDR3 bases are TGTGCCAGCAGCAAACAGGGAACGTCTCGTGGTGAGCAGTTCTTC.

The chain is built from TRBV5-6 and TRBJ2-7, with D possibly matching TRBD2 (6 bases). CDR3 length: 16 residues. Deletions cut 1 base from V and 1 base from J, with 15 bases between. CDR1 and CDR2 (germline): SGHDT, YYEEEE. CDR3 DNA sequence: TGTGCCAGCAGCTTGTACGGGCGGGGAGATTCCTACGAGCAGTACTTC. This encodes CASSLYGRGDSYEQYF.

The gene calls are TRBV6-5 and TRBJ1-1; D is possibly TRBD1 (5 bases). CDR1 and CDR2 (germline): MNHEY, SVGAGI. CDR3 length: 14 amino acids. With 2 bases removed from V and 3 bases from J, the gap between germline ends came to 10 bases. This CDR3 reads CASSYGGWDTEAFF. In nucleotides, the CDR3 is TGTGCCAGCAGTTACGGGGGGTGGGACACTGAAGCTTTCTTT.

In this sample, this clone turned up many times. The rearrangement uses TRBV10-3 and TRBJ2-7, with D possibly being TRBD1 (6 bases). Germline V gives CDR1 ENHRY, CDR2 SYGVKD. The CDR3 loop spans 14 amino acids. With 10 bases removed from V and 1 base from J, the gap between germline ends came to 17 bases. CDR3 sequence reads: CASSGGHMSYEQYF. The CDR3 nucleotides read TGTGCCAGCTCTGGGGGACACATGTCCTACGAGCAGTACTTC.

In its sample, this clone was seen once. Here the CDR3 DNA reads TGTGCCAGCAAGGTCCAGGGAACTTCCTACGAGCAGTACTTC. Translated: CASKVQGTSYEQYF. The chain couples TRBV7-9 to TRBJ2-7; tentative D call: TRBD1 (5 bases). The CDR3 loop spans 14 amino acids. In germline, CDR1 is SEHNR, CDR2 FQNEAQ (reference sequence). Trimming shortened V by 7 bases and J by 1 base, and 14 bases separated the two germline ends.